The clone carrying this T cell receptor beta chain was seen ten or more times. Its target is not known. Unique molecular identifiers (one per individual cDNA molecule) were attached. TCRdb reanalysed the 5' RACE reads using MiXCR and keeps one entry per CDR3 protein. The table shows some 60,000 distinct CDR3 sequences, with over 9.5% occurring only once. Trimming pared 0 bases from V and 5 bases from J, leaving 13 bases between. This CDR3 is built from 15 residues. CDR1 is KGHSH, CDR2 LQKENI, per germline. The sample comes from a study of early T cells in non-severe SARS-CoV-2 infection. Study-wide results and limits: Matching results from VDJdb favored anti-spike CD8 responses, leaving private and CD4 specificities undetected.

The chain carries TRBV18 and TRBJ1-1; weak D call: TRBD1 (6 bases). This TCR was recovered from an adult who was a healthcare worker with PCR-confirmed SARS-CoV-2 infection or an uninfected control (not recorded which). Sequenced sample: whole blood. CDR3: CASSPPLPGQTEAFF. The CDR3 DNA follows: TGTGCCAGCTCACCACCGCTACCAGGACAGACTGAAGCTTTCTTT.